Shown below are 29 T cell receptor beta chains from a single sample sequenced in a study of CD8+CD57+ T cells in acquired aplastic anemia. Investigators profiled TCR beta VDJ and CDR3 from genomic DNA template. TCRdb recomputed calls from the reads with MiXCR, one row per CDR3 protein. The table has approximately 81,000 distinct CDR3 sequences, under 50% seen once; the top ten hold over 50%. Sequenced sample: sorted CD4+, CD8+, or CD8+CD57+ T cells (not recorded which) from PBMCs. The receptors stem from a human donor in good health, serving as a control.

This clonotype was recorded at least ten times. CDR3 nucleotide sequence: TGCGCCAGCATCAACAGGGGAGCCGGGGAGCTGTTTTTT. As protein: CASINRGAGELFF. The V call is TRBV10-2, the J call TRBJ2-2; TRBD1 matches 7 bases. This CDR3 contains 13 residues. The germline V gene encodes CDR1 WSHSY and CDR2 SAAADI. After removal of 7 bases from V and 6 bases from J, the junction contained 5 bases not matched to a gene.

The chain links TRBV10-3 to TRBJ1-2, with TRBD1 as a possible D gene (6 bases). The CDR3 runs 14 residues. Germline V lookup: CDR1 ENHRY, CDR2 SYGVKD. Trimming left V 3 bases short and J 5 bases short, with 13 bases between. DNA for the CDR3: TGTGCCATCAGTGAAGGGGGGCGCGGATATGGCTACACCTTC. The encoded protein is CAISEGGRGYGYTF.

The chain employs TRBV19 and TRBJ1-1; maybe TRBD1 (5 bases). Germline CDR1 LNHDA, CDR2 SQIVND (reference sequence). This CDR3 comprises 19 residues. Trimming took 8 bases from V and 2 from J, leaving 30 bases between them. CDR3: CASLPRANTGELLNTEAFF. In DNA, the CDR3 is TGTGCCAGTCTCCCCAGGGCTAACACCGGGGAGCTCCTTAACACTGAAGCTTTCTTT.

This clonotype turned up a few times. Relative to the germline gene, one junction end is altered; a read error may explain this. V and J are TRBV29-1 and TRBJ1-1; D gene uncertain. The CDR3 contains 14 residues. Per the germline V gene, CDR1 is SQVTM and CDR2 is ANQGSEA. Written as DNA, the CDR3 is TGCGGCGTTGAAACATCCCCTGAGGGCACCGAAGCTTTCTTT. Translated: CGVETSPEGTEAFF. Drawing the rest from reference TRBV29-1 and TRBJ1-1, the complete variable domain is SAVISQKPSRDICQRGTSLTIQCQVDSQVTMMFWYRQQPGQSLTLIATANQGSEATYESGFVIDKFPISRPNLTFSTLTVSNMSPEDSSIYLCGVETSPEGTEAFFGQGTRLTVV.

This clonotype turned up a few times. This chain uses TRBV14 with TRBJ2-2, with a possible D match to TRBD1 (5 bases). This CDR3 is 14 amino acids long. The germline V gene has CDR1 SGHDN and CDR2 FVKESK. V gave up 4 bases and J gave up 7 bases, with 13 bases separating them. The CDR3 DNA sequence: TGTGCCAGCAGCCTCGGCCAGGGTAACGGGGAGCTGTTTTTT. Translation gives CASSLGQGNGELFF.

The chain recombines TRBV25-1 with TRBJ2-3, with 9 bases lining up with TRBD2. Germline V CDR1 and CDR2: MGHDK, SYGVNS. Losses at the gene ends were 6 bases for V and 0 bases for J; bases not matched to a gene: 7. This CDR3 is 16 amino acids long. CDR3 region: CASSPLAGASTDTQYF. CDR3 nucleotide sequence: TGTGCCAGCAGCCCGTTAGCGGGGGCGAGCACAGATACGCAGTATTTT.

This clonotype was seen repeatedly, ten times or more. The rearrangement uses TRBV25-1 and TRBJ2-3, with TRBD1 matching over 8 bases. With 7 bases clipped from V and 4 bases from J, the junction kept 13 bases outside the gene matches. The length of the CDR3 is 16 residues. CDR1 is MGHDK and CDR2 is SYGVNS in the germline V gene. CDR3: CASTTLQGVQADTQYF. Here the CDR3 DNA reads TGTGCCAGCACCACACTACAGGGGGTTCAGGCAGATACGCAGTATTTT.

In this sample, this clonotype turned up once. The V gene is TRBV5-1, the J gene TRBJ2-3; 9 bases line up with TRBD1. With V trimmed by 3 bases and J by 8 bases, 13 bases remained unmatched. CDR1 and CDR2 from the germline V gene are SGHRS and YFSETQ. The CDR3 is 16 amino acids. This CDR3 is CASSSKQQGAKGTQYF. CDR3 nucleotide sequence: TGCGCCAGCAGCTCGAAACAACAGGGGGCCAAAGGTACGCAGTATTTT.

At least ten counts were recorded for this clonotype. This chain connects TRBV6-4 to TRBJ2-7; D perhaps matches TRBD1 (7 bases). V was trimmed by 7 bases and J by 2 bases, leaving 12 bases between them. The CDR3 totals 13 residues. The germline CDR1 and CDR2 sequences are MRHNA and SNTAGT. CDR3: CASKTGRTYEQYF. In DNA, the CDR3 is TGTGCCAGCAAGACAGGGAGGACCTACGAGCAGTACTTC.

This chain uses TRBV10-1 with TRBJ1-5; 10 bases map to TRBD1. The ends lost 5 bases at V and 0 bases at J; junction bases unmatched: 7. CDR3 length equals 17 residues. The V gene's germline CDR1 is WNHNN and CDR2 SYGVQD (reference sequence). Here the CDR3 DNA reads TGCGCCAGCAGTTGGGACAGGGGAGAATTTAGCAATCAGCCCCAGCATTTT. It encodes CASSWDRGEFSNQPQHF.

The chain combines TRBV5-1 with TRBJ2-7, with D possibly TRBD1 on 5 matching bases. Germline V gene sequence: CDR1 SGHRS, CDR2 YFSETQ. CDR3 length equals 15 residues. V was cut by 2 bases and J by 5 bases, with 17 bases left in between. The CDR3 DNA reads TGCGCCAGCAGCTTACAGGAAGGTGGCGTGGACGAGCAGTACTTC. Its translation is CASSLQEGGVDEQYF.

The CDR3 region has the DNA TGTGCCCCCGTGGGGACTAGCGGGAGCACCGGGGAGCTGTTTTTT. Protein product: CAPVGTSGSTGELFF. The V call is TRBV19, the J call TRBJ2-2; 14 bases align to TRBD2. The V gene end was trimmed by 11 bases and the J gene end by 4 bases; junction bases not matched to a gene: 6. Germline V lookup: CDR1 LNHDA, CDR2 SQIVND (reference sequence). The CDR3 contains 15 residues.

This clonotype was counted at least ten times. J is TRBJ1-1 and V is TRBV15, with 7 bases aligning to TRBD1. In germline, CDR1 is LNHNV, CDR2 YYDKDF (reference sequence). The CDR3 spans 14 residues. V lost 0 bases to trimming and J lost 5 bases; unmatched junction nucleotides: 3. DNA for the CDR3: TGTGCCACCAGCAGAGACAGGGGGAGGACTGAAGCTTTCTTT. Its protein product is CATSRDRGRTEAFF. Drawing the rest from reference TRBV15 and TRBJ1-1, the complete variable domain is DAMVIQNPRYQVTQFGKPVTLSCSQTLNHNVMYWYQQKSSQAPKLLFHYYDKDFNNEADTPDNFQSRRPNTSFCFLDIRSPGLGDTAMYLCATSRDRGRTEAFFGQGTRLTVV.

A few counts support this clonotype. This clone may be a read error of a much larger clone one base away. The CDR3 spells CSARDGAGALGYEQYF. The CDR3 nucleotides are TGCAGTGCTAGAGATGGAGCGGGAGCCCTAGGATACGAGCAGTACTTC. The chain employs TRBV20-1 and TRBJ2-7; 8 bases are shared with TRBD2. Germline values: CDR1 DFQATT, CDR2 SNEGSKA (reference sequence). CDR3 length: 16 residues. The V gene end was trimmed by 0 bases and the J gene end by 4 bases; junction bases not matched to a gene: 11.

The V and J genes are TRBV24-1 and TRBJ2-1, with D possibly TRBD2 on 6 matching bases. Germline CDR1 KGHDR, CDR2 SFDVKD. The V and J ends lost 3 bases and 6 bases respectively, with 8 bases between them. The CDR3 has 13 residues. As DNA, the CDR3 is TGTGCCACCAGTGATCAGACTAGCAATGAGCAGTTCTTC. Its protein is CATSDQTSNEQFF.

V and J are TRBV11-2 and TRBJ1-3; 9 positions match TRBD1. In germline, CDR1 is SGHAT, CDR2 FQNNGV. This CDR3 spans 18 amino acids. The V gene end was trimmed by 2 bases and the J gene end by 4 bases; junction bases not matched to a gene: 12. The CDR3 DNA is TGTGCCAGCAGCTTATTAGTGACCACAGGGGGCGAAGGAAACACCATATATTTT. Translating gives CASSLLVTTGGEGNTIYF.

The chain is built from TRBV19 and TRBJ2-1; TRBD1 is a possible D gene (6 bases). The CDR3 spans 15 residues. Trimming left V 6 bases short and J 5 bases short, with 17 bases between. Germline CDR1 reads LNHDA; CDR2 reads SQIVND (reference sequence). For the CDR3, the DNA is TGTGCCAGTAGCCATACAGGACAGAACAACAATGAGCAGTTCTTC. Its protein product is CASSHTGQNNNEQFF. The whole variable domain, filled in from reference TRBV19 and TRBJ2-1, reads DGGITQSPKYLFRKEGQNVTLSCEQNLNHDAMYWYRQDPGQGLRLIYYSQIVNDFQKGDIAEGYSVSREKKESFPLTVTSAQKNPTAFYLCASSHTGQNNNEQFFGPGTRLTVL.

With respect to this clonotype: A clone one base away is much larger, so this may be a read error. This sequence joins TRBV9 and TRBJ1-4; possible D gene TRBD1, 5 bases. The CDR3 covers 14 residues. Looked up from germline, CDR1 is SGDLS and CDR2 is YYNGEE. DNA of the CDR3: TGTGCCAGCATCGTAGGCAGGGCCGATGAAAAACTGTTTTTT. Translation: CASIVGRADEKLFF.

Remarks on this clonotype: A read error may produce the germline difference seen at one junction end. The genes are TRBV24-1 and TRBJ1-5, with D tentatively TRBD1 (5 bases). Per germline, CDR1 KGHDR and CDR2 SFDVKD. This CDR3 is built from 14 residues. DNA for the CDR3: TGTGCCACCGGTGATTTGGGGGGGAATCAGCCCCAGCATTTT. Its translation is CATGDLGGNQPQHF.

The chain couples TRBV19 to TRBJ1-5; 7 nucleotides agree with TRBD1. The germline CDR1 and CDR2 sequences are LNHDA and SQIVND (reference sequence). V lost 3 bases, J lost 4 bases, and 3 bases stayed unmatched. There are 14 residues in the CDR3. The CDR3 nucleotides read TGTGCCAGTAGTATGGGACAGACGAATCAGCCCCAGCATTTT. Its translation: CASSMGQTNQPQHF.

The V gene is TRBV25-1, the J gene TRBJ1-4; 7 bases fit TRBD1. With 6 bases clipped from V and 10 bases from J, the junction kept 14 bases outside the gene matches. This CDR3 spans 15 amino acids. Germline lookup yields CDR1 MGHDK and CDR2 SYGVNS. The CDR3 region has the DNA TGTGCCAGCAGCTTAGTCCCCCGGCAGGGGGGAAAACTGTTTTTT. It is translated as CASSLVPRQGGKLFF.

As concerns this clonotype: Because the CDR3's place on the DNA is in doubt, the DNA is left out and the CDR3 is given as listed by TCRdb. The chain combines TRBV19 with TRBJ2-1; the table calls TRBD2, which could not be checked here. The germline V gene encodes CDR1 LNHDA and CDR2 SQIVND (reference sequence). The CDR3 spans 13 amino acids, including both terminal residues. The CDR3 region is CASSIGVGGGSVF.

A note on this clonotype: This may be a read error, as it is one base from a much larger clone. The chain carries TRBV9 and TRBJ1-5; D unresolved. V was pared by 4 bases and J by 0 bases, with 8 bases between. Germline V gene sequence: CDR1 SGDLS, CDR2 YYNGEE. There are 14 residues in the CDR3. The CDR3 is CASSSITSNQPQHF. The CDR3, as DNA: TGTGCCAGCAGCTCCATAACTAGCAATCAGCCCCAGCATTTT.

The table lists this clonotype with many counts. The chain has TRBV15 and TRBJ1-1, with no clear D. Germline V lookup: CDR1 LNHNV, CDR2 YYDKDF (reference sequence). V was trimmed by 6 bases and J by 1 base, leaving 12 bases between them. The CDR3 is made up of 14 amino acids. Here the CDR3 reads CATSRGHPNTEAFF. As DNA, the CDR3 is TGTGCCACCAGTCGCGGGCATCCGAACACTGAAGCTTTCTTT.

The V and J genes are TRBV9 and TRBJ1-1; no clear D gene. The germline CDR1 and CDR2 sequences are SGDLS and YYNGEE. V dropped 4 bases and J dropped 1 base, with 11 bases sitting between them. The CDR3 covers 14 residues. CDR3 region: CASSPHLENTEAFF. The CDR3, as DNA: TGTGCCAGCAGCCCCCACCTTGAGAACACTGAAGCTTTCTTT. Full variable domain (outside the CDR3, taken from reference TRBV9 and TRBJ1-1): DSGVTQTPKHLITATGQRVTLRCSPRSGDLSVYWYQQSLDQGLQFLIQYYNGEERAKGNILERFSAQQFPDLHSELNLSSLELGDSALYFCASSPHLENTEAFFGQGTRLTVV.

This rearrangement joins TRBV4-1 to TRBJ2-1; the D is unclear. The CDR3 is 13 residues long. Looked up from germline, CDR1 is MGHRA and CDR2 is YSYEKL. Trimming took off 3 bases at V and 8 bases at J, with 11 bases between the two ends. CDR3 amino acids: CASSQAVGDEQFF. In DNA, the CDR3 is TGCGCCAGCAGCCAGGCAGTGGGCGATGAGCAGTTCTTC.

This clonotype was picked up a small number of times. The rearrangement links TRBV2 to TRBJ1-5; the D is unclear. Trimming removed 6 bases at V and 5 bases at J, with 11 bases between. The CDR3 has 13 residues. Germline V CDR1 and CDR2: SNHLY, FYNNEI. CDR3 sequence (DNA): TGTGCCAGCAGAGAGACGGGGTATCAGCCCCAGCATTTT. Its translation is CASRETGYQPQHF.

This clonotype was counted ten times or more. The chain has TRBV7-7 and TRBJ2-5; D may be TRBD1 (5 bases). The germline V gene has CDR1 SSHAT and CDR2 FNYEAQ (reference sequence). V lost 5 bases, J lost 5 bases, and 21 bases lay in between. The CDR3 has 16 residues. The CDR3 here is CASSPNARQTIETQYF. CDR3 nucleotides: TGTGCCAGCAGCCCCAATGCCAGACAGACCATCGAGACCCAGTACTTC. Complete variable domain (other parts from reference TRBV7-7 and TRBJ2-5): GAGVSQSPRYKVTKRGQDVTLRCDPISSHATLYWYQQALGQGPEFLTYFNYEAQPDKSGLPSDRFSAERPEGSISTLTIQRTEQRDSAMYRCASSPNARQTIETQYFGPGTRLLVL.

V usage is TRBV3-1 and J usage is TRBJ2-7, with TRBD2 as a possible D gene (6 bases). CDR1 is LGHDT and CDR2 is YNNKEL in the germline V gene (reference sequence). V lost 8 bases and J 1 base, leaving 15 bases between the germline ends. This CDR3 has 14 amino acids. CDR3 protein: CASGSGTGSYEQYF. CDR3 DNA: TGTGCCAGCGGCTCCGGGACTGGGTCCTACGAGCAGTACTTC.